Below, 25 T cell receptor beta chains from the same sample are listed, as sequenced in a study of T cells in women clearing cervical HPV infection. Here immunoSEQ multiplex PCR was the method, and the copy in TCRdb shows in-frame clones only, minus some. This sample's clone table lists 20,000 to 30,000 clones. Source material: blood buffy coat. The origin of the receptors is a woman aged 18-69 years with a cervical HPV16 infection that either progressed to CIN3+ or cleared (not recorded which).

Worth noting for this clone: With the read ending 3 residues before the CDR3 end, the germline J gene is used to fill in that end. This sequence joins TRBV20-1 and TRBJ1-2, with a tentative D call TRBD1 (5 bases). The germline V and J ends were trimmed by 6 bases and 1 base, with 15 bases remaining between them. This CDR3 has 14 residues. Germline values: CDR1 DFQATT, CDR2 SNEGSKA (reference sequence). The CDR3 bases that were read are TGCAGTGCCACGGAGCCGGGGGTTAACTATGGC. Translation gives CSATEPGVNYG. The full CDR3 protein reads CSATEPGVNYGYTF.

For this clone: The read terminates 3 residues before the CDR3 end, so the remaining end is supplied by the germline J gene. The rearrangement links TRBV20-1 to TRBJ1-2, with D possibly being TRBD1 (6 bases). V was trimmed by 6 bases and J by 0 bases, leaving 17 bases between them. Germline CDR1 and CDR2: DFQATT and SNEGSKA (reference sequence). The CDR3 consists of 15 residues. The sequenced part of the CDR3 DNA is TGCAGTGCCGCGGAATGGGGGCCCCCTAACTATGGC. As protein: CSAAEWGPPNYG. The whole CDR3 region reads CSAAEWGPPNYGYTF.

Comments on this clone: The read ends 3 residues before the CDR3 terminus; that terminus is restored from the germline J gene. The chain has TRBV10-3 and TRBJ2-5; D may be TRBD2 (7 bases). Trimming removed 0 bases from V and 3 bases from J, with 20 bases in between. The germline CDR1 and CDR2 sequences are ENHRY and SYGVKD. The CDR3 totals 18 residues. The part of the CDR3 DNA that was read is TGTGCCATCAGTGAGTCGGGGGCTAGCGGAAGATATGAAGAGACC. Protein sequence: CAISESGASGRYEET. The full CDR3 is CAISESGASGRYEETQYF.

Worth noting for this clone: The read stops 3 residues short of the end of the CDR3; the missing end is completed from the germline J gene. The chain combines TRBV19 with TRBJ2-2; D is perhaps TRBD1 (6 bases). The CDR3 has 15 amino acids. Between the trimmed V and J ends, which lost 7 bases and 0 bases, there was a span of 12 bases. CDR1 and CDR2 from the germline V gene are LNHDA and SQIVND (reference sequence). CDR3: CASKPGASNTGELFF. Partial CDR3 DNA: TGTGCCAGTAAACCAGGGGCCTCGAACACCGGGGAG.

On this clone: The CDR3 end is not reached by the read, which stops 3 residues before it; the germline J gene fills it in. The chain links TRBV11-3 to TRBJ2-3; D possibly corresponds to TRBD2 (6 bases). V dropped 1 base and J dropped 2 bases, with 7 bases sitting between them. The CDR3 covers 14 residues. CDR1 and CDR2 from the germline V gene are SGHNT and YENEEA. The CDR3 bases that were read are TGTGCCAGCAGCTTAGCGGGGGTCACAGATACG. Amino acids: CASSLAGVTDT. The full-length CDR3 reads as CASSLAGVTDTQYF.

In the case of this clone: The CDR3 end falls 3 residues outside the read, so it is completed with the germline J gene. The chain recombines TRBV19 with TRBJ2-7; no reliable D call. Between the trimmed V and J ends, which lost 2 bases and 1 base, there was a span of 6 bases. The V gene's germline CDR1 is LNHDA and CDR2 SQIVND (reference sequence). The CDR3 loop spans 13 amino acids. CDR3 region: CASSIIISYEQYF. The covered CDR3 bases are TGTGCCAGTAGTATAATCATTTCCTACGAG.

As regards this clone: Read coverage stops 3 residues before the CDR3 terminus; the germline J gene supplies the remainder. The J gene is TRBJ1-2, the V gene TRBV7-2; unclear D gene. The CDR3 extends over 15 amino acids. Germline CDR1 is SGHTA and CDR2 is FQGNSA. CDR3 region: CASSLGRPSTDTYTF. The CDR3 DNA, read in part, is TGTGCCAGCAGTCTCGGACGTCCTAGCACAGATACC.

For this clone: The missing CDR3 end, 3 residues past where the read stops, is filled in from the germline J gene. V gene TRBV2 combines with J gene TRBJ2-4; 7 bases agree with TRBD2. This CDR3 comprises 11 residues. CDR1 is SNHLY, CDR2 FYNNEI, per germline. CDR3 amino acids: CASTQRDYQYF. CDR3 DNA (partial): TGTGCCAGCACCCAAAGGGACTAT.

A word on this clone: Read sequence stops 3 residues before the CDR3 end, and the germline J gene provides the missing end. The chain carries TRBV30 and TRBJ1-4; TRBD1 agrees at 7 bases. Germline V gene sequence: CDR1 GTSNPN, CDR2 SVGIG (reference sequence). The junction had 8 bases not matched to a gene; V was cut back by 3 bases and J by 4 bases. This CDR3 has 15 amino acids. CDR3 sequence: CAWRSMTGYNEKLFF. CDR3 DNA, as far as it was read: TGTGCCTGGAGATCTATGACAGGGTATAATGAAAAA.

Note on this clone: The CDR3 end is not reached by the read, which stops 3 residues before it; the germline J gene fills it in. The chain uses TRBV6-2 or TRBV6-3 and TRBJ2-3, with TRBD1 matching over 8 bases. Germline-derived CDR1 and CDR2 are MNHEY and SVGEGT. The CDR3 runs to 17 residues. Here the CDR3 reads CASSSPGGGLGQETQYF. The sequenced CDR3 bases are TGTGCCAGCAGTTCCCCAGGGGGCGGGTTGGGACAAGAGACG.

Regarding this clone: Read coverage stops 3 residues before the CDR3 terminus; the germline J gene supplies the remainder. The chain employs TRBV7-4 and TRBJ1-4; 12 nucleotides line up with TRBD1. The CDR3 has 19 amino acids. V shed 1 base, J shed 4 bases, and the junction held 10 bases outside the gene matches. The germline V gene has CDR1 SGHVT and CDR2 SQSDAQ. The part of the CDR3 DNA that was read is TGTGCCAGCAGCTTAGGGGTCGGGGACAGGGGGCGGAGTAATGAAAAA. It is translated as CASSLGVGDRGRSNEK. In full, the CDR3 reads CASSLGVGDRGRSNEKLFF.

The chain's CDR3 is CASSIARDNEQYF. The sequenced part of the CDR3 DNA is TGTGCCAGTAGTATTGCCAGGGATAACGAG. The chain couples TRBV19 to TRBJ2-7; the D gene is possibly TRBD1 (5 bases). The read ends 3 residues before the CDR3 terminus; that terminus is restored from the germline J gene. This CDR3 contains 13 residues. Trimming stripped 3 bases from V and 5 bases from J, with 11 bases between. Per germline, CDR1 LNHDA and CDR2 SQIVND (reference sequence).

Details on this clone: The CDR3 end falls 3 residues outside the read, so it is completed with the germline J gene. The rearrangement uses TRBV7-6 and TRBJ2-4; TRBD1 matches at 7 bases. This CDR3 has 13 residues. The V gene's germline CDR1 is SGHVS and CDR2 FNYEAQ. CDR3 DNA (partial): TGTGCCAGCAGCCCACAGGGGATGGATGGT. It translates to CASSPQGMDG. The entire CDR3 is CASSPQGMDGQYF.

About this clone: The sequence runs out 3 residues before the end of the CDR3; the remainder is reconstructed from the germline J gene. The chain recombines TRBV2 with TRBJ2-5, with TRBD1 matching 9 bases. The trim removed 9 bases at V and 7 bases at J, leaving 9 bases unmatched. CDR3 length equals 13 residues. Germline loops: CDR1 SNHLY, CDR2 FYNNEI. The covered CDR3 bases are TGTGCCAGTCTTTCCCGGGACAGGGTGACC. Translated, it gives CASLSRDRVT. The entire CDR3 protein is CASLSRDRVTQYF.

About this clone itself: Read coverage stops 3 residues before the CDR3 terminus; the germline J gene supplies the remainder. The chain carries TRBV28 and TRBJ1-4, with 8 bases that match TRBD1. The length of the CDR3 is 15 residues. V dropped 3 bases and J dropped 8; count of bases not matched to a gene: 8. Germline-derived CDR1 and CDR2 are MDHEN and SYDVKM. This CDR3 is CASSFNRGMYEKLFF. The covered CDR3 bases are TGTGCCAGCAGTTTCAACAGGGGGATGTACGAAAAA.

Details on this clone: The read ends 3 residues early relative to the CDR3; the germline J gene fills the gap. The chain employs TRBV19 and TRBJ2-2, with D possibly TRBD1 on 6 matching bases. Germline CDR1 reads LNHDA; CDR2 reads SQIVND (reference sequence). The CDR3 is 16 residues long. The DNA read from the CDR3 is TGTGCCAGTAGTACCCCACTCGGGACACCCAATTCACCG. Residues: CASSTPLGTPNSP. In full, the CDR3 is CASSTPLGTPNSPLFF. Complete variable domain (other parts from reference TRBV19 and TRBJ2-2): DGGITQSPKYLFRKEGQNVTLSCEQNLNHDAMYWYRQDPGQGLRLIYYSQIVNDFQKGDIAEGYSVSREKKESFPLTVTSAQKNPTAFYLCASSTPLGTPNSPLFFGEGSRLTVL.

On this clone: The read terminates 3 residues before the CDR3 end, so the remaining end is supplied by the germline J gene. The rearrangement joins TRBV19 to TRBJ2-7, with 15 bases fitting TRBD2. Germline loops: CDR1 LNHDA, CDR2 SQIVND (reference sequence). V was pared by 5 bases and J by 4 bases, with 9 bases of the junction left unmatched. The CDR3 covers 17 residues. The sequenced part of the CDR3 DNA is TGTGCCAGTAGTGCCGGACTAGCGGGAGGGCCAGGGTACGAG. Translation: CASSAGLAGGPGYE. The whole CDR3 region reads CASSAGLAGGPGYEQYF.

This CDR3 reads CATSDLGSSATDTQYF. The CDR3 bases that were read are TGTGCCACCAGTGATTTAGGTAGTAGCGCGACGGATACG. V usage is TRBV24-1 and J usage is TRBJ2-3; perhaps TRBD2 as D (5 bases). The CDR3 extends 3 residues past the end of the read, so its final part is completed from the germline J gene. Germline CDR1 is KGHDR and CDR2 is SFDVKD. This CDR3 is built from 16 residues. The V gene lost 1 base and the J gene lost 6 bases, with 16 bases spanning the gap.

The CDR3 DNA, read in part, is TGTGCCAGTAGTATCATGGAATTCTCTGGGGCCAACGTA. It translates to CASSIMEFSGANV. The full CDR3 protein reads CASSIMEFSGANVLFF. The chain combines TRBV19 with TRBJ1-4; D perhaps matches TRBD1 (5 bases). The CDR3 end is not reached by the read, which stops 3 residues before it; the germline J gene fills it in. Germline V gives CDR1 LNHDA, CDR2 SQIVND (reference sequence). The CDR3 spans 16 residues. The entire variable domain, with the rest obtained from reference TRBV19 and TRBJ1-4, is as follows: DGGITQSPKYLFRKEGQNVTLSCEQNLNHDAMYWYRQDPGQGLRLIYYSQIVNDFQKGDIAEGYSVSREKKESFPLTVTSAQKNPTAFYLCASSIMEFSGANVLFFGSGTQLSVL.

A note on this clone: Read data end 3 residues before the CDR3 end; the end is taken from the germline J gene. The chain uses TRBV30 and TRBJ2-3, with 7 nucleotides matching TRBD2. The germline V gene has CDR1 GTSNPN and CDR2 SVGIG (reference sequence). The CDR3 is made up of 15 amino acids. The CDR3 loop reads CAWSVRLGGLETQYF. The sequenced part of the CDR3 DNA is TGTGCCTGGAGTGTACGATTGGGGGGGTTAGAGACG. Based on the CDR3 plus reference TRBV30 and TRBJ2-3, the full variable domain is SQTIHQWPATLVQPVGSPLSLECTVEGTSNPNLYWYRQAAGRGLQLLFYSVGIGQISSEVPQNLSASRPQDRQFILSSKKLLLSDSGFYLCAWSVRLGGLETQYFGPGTRLTVL.

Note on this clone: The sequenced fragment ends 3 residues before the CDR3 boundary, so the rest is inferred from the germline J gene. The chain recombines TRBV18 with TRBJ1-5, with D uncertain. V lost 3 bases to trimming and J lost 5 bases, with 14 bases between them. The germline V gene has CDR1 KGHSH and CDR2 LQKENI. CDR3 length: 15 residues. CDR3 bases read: TGTGCCAGCTCACCTGAGAGGAGGAGCGATCAGCCC. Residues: CASSPERRSDQP. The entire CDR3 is CASSPERRSDQPQHF.

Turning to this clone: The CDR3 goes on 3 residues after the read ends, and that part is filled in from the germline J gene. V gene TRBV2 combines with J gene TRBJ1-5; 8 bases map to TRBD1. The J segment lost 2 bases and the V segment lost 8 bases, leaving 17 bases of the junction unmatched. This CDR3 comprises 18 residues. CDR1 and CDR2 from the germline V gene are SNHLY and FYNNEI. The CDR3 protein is CASQRVTGGLVGNQPQHF. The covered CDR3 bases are TGTGCCAGCCAGCGCGTAACAGGGGGTCTGGTTGGCAATCAGCCC.

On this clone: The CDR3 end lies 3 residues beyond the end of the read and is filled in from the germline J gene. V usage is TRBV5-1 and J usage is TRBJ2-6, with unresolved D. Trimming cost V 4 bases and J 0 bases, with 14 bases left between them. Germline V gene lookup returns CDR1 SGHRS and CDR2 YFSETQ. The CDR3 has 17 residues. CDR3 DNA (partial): TGCGCCAGCAGCCAACAAGAATCTGCCTCTGGGGCCAACGTC. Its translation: CASSQQESASGANV. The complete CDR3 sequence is CASSQQESASGANVLTF.

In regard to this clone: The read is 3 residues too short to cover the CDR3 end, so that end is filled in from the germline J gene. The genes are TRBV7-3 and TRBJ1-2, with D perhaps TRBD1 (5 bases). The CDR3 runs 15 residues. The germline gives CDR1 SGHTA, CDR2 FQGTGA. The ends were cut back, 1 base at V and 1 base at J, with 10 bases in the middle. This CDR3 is CASSLKVGGNYGYTF. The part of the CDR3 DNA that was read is TGTGCCAGCAGCTTAAAGGTGGGGGGTAACTATGGC.

This CDR3 reads CASSPSGGNYNDYTF. The CDR3 DNA, read in part, is TGTGCCAGCAGCCCAAGCGGGGGGAATTACAATGAC. J is TRBJ1-2 and V is TRBV7-2; perhaps TRBD1 as D (5 bases). The read ends 3 residues shy of where the CDR3 ends; the end is completed using the germline J gene. Germline V gives CDR1 SGHTA, CDR2 FQGNSA. The CDR3 spans 15 residues.